This TCR beta chain was sequenced during a study of CD8 T cells in ankylosing spondylitis. MiXCR, applied by TCRdb to the 5' RACE reads, yields one record per CDR3 protein. The sample carries a few hundred thousand distinct CDR3 sequences, around 19% recorded once. Germline CDR1 KGHSH, CDR2 LQKENI. The CDR3 has 13 amino acids. Trimming left V 4 bases short and J 4 bases short, with 9 bases between. This clonotype was counted a few times. The chain employs TRBV18 and TRBJ2-3; D is unclear. The sequencing sample was made of blood, either unsorted or a sorted T cell fraction (not recorded which). This TCR derives from a male donor with ankylosing spondylitis or in good health (not recorded which). The CDR3 loop is CASSRRSPDTQYF. The CDR3 DNA reads as TGTGCCAGCTCACGACGAAGCCCAGATACGCAGTATTTT.